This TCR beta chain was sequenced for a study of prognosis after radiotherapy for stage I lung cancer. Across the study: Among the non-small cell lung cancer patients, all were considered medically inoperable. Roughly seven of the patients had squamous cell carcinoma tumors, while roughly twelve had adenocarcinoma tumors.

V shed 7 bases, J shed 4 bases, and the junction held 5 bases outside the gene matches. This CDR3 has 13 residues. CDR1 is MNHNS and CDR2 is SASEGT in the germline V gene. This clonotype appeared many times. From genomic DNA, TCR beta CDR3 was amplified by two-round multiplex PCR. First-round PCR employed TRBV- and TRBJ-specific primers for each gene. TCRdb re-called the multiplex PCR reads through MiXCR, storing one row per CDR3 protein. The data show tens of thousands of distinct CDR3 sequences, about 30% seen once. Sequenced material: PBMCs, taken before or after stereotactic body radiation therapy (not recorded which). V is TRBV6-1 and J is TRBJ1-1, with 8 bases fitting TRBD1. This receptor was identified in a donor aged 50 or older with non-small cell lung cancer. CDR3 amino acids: CASTGQGTTEAFF. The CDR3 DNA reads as TGTGCCAGCACCGGACAGGGCACCACTGAAGCTTTCTTT.